This TCR beta chain is drawn from a study of T cell repertoires in cytomegalovirus infection. Study background: In public TCR beta signatures, there were indications of both CMV infection and matching HLA type. Overall study findings and caveats: Dominant in the ex vivo response were TCR beta clonotypes restricted by HLA-C and specific for CMV. Summed frequency of shared TCR beta families picked out CMV carriers who also had the relevant HLA.

CDR3 length: 11 amino acids. Trimming took 7 bases from V and 12 from J, leaving 13 bases between them. Germline CDR1 and CDR2: SGHTA and FQGTGA. TCRdb reprocessed the reads via MiXCR and lists one record per CDR3 protein. The data show fewer than 700,000 distinct CDR3 sequences, 20% to 25% seen once. The sample holds a few counts of this clonotype. Its target is unknown. The source material was CD8+ T cells from PBMCs. The genes are TRBV7-3 and TRBJ2-1; maybe TRBD2 (6 bases). This receptor was identified in a human donor in good health (CMV status not recorded). Some clones in this sample may be carry-over from other donors' samples. The CDR3 DNA follows: TGTGCCAGCACCGACGGGGGTGCGCAGTTCTTC. Its translation is CASTDGGAQFF.